The rows below give T cell receptor beta chains drawn from one sample of a study of T cell repertoires in cytomegalovirus infection. Each CDR3 protein gets one entry after TCRdb re-called the reads with MiXCR. The table records approximately 1,000,000 distinct CDR3 sequences, about a third of them present only once. These receptors' targets are unknown. Here the sequenced sample was cultured CD8+ T cells from PBMCs, taken from culture after CMV antigen stimulation. All receptors come from a human donor in good health (CMV status not recorded). Some clones in this sample may be carry-over from other donors' samples. Each CDR3 is given with its conserved first and last residue. D genes are given only for firm matches. Clone size is given for some rows only: seen once, a few or many times, or a class if the clone is expanded.

J: TRBJ1-6; size: many; D: .; V: TRBV7-2; CDR3: CASSLVFLNSPLHF; DNA: TGTGCCAGCAGCTTAGTGTTCCTTAATTCACCCCTCCACTTT
J: TRBJ1-2; size: few; D: .; V: TRBV6-5; CDR3: CASSYSQGGYGYTF; DNA: TGTGCCAGCAGTTACTCGCAAGGGGGCTATGGCTACACCTTC
J: TRBJ2-2; size: many; D: TRBD1; V: TRBV7-6; CDR3: CASSLPGQANTGELFF; DNA: TGTGCCAGCAGCCTCCCGGGACAGGCAAACACCGGGGAGCTGTTTTTT
J: TRBJ2-5; size: .; D: .; V: TRBV2; CDR3: CATWTLRGTQYF; DNA: TGTGCCACCTGGACCCTCCGCGGGACCCAGTACTTC
J: TRBJ2-7; size: many; D: .; V: TRBV7-9; CDR3: CASSFGGDYEQYF; DNA: TGTGCCAGCAGTTTCGGAGGCGACTACGAGCAGTACTTC
J: TRBJ2-1; size: few; D: TRBD2; V: TRBV9; CDR3: CASSERLTGGPNEQFF; DNA: TGTGCCAGCAGCGAGCGACTAACGGGGGGGCCGAATGAGCAGTTCTTC
J: TRBJ2-5; size: few; D: TRBD1; V: TRBV12-5; CDR3: CASGFGQGKETQYF; DNA: TGTGCTAGTGGTTTCGGACAGGGGAAAGAGACCCAGTACTTC
J: TRBJ1-1; size: .; D: .; V: TRBV3-1; CDR3: CASRVTMNTEAFF; DNA: TGTGCCAGCAGGGTGACGATGAACACTGAAGCTTTCTTT
J: TRBJ1-1; size: .; D: .; V: TRBV19; CDR3: CASRKGEDTEAFF; DNA: TGTGCCAGTAGAAAGGGAGAGGACACTGAAGCTTTCTTT
J: TRBJ2-3; size: .; D: TRBD2; V: TRBV4-1; CDR3: CASSAGLAALDTQYF; DNA: TGCGCCAGCAGCGCGGGACTAGCGGCCTTGGATACGCAGTATTTT
J: TRBJ2-1; size: .; D: .; V: TRBV4-1; CDR3: CASSQVLRGSREQFF; DNA: TGCGCCAGCAGCCAAGTCTTACGAGGGTCGCGCGAGCAGTTCTTC
J: TRBJ1-1; size: few; D: .; V: TRBV6-6; CDR3: CASRVSTEAFF; DNA: TGTGCCAGCAGAGTGAGTACTGAAGCTTTCTTT
J: TRBJ1-6; size: few; D: TRBD1; V: TRBV6-1; CDR3: CASSGRDRGLSPLHF; DNA: TGTGCCAGCAGTGGAAGAGACAGGGGGCTCTCACCCCTCCACTTT
J: TRBJ2-7; size: .; D: .; V: TRBV7-9; CDR3: CASSSTQDRYF; DNA: TGTGCCAGCAGTTCCACCCAAGACCGGTACTTC
J: TRBJ2-1; size: .; D: TRBD2; V: TRBV4-1; CDR3: CASSQASGTSGDNEQFF; DNA: TGCGCCAGCAGCCAGGCCTCCGGGACTAGCGGGGACAATGAGCAGTTCTTC
J: TRBJ1-2; size: .; D: .; V: TRBV28; CDR3: CASSPIPGHILNYGYTF; DNA: TGTGCCAGCAGTCCGATACCCGGACATATCCTGAACTATGGCTACACCTTC
J: TRBJ1-2; size: .; D: .; V: TRBV7-9; CDR3: CASSPPGGGQGYSF; DNA: TGTGCCAGCAGCCCACCTGGGGGGGGACAAGGCTACAGCTTC
J: TRBJ1-1; size: .; D: .; V: TRBV6-6; CDR3: CASSYPGVVRGGNTEAFF; DNA: TGTGCCAGCAGTTACCCCGGGGTGGTTAGAGGCGGGAACACTGAAGCTTTCTTT
J: TRBJ2-2; size: few; D: TRBD2; V: TRBV6-6; CDR3: CASRTTSGENTGELFF; DNA: TGTGCCAGCAGGACCACTAGCGGGGAAAACACCGGGGAGCTGTTTTTT
J: TRBJ1-2; size: .; D: .; V: TRBV12-3/TRBV12-4; CDR3: CASRGGSGRNYGYTF; DNA: TGTGCCAGCAGAGGGGGGTCGGGACGGAACTATGGCTACACCTTC
J: TRBJ1-2; size: .; D: .; V: TRBV5-1; CDR3: CASSLRMEGPNGYTF; DNA: TGCGCCAGCAGCTTGAGGATGGAGGGCCCTAATGGCTACACCTTC
J: TRBJ2-7; size: .; D: .; V: TRBV12-3/TRBV12-4; CDR3: CASSFWDGGLYHEQYF; DNA: TGTGCCAGCAGTTTCTGGGACGGGGGCTTATACCACGAGCAGTACTTC
J: TRBJ1-1; size: .; D: .; V: TRBV29-1; CDR3: CSVELSWNTEAFF; DNA: TGCAGCGTTGAACTCAGCTGGAACACTGAAGCTTTCTTT
J: TRBJ2-1; size: many; D: TRBD2; V: TRBV19; CDR3: CASSPTSGGDSYNEQFF; DNA: TGTGCCAGTAGTCCCACTAGCGGGGGGGACTCCTACAATGAGCAGTTCTTC
J: TRBJ1-2; size: few; D: .; V: TRBV10-2; CDR3: CASSESKVGIGYGYTF; DNA: TGCGCCAGCAGTGAGTCGAAAGTTGGGATCGGCTATGGCTACACCTTC
J: TRBJ2-2; size: .; D: TRBD2; V: TRBV6-6; CDR3: CASSPGTSGFNTGELFF; DNA: TGTGCCAGCAGCCCCGGGACTAGCGGATTTAACACCGGGGAGCTGTTTTTT
J: TRBJ2-5; size: .; D: .; V: TRBV7-6; CDR3: CASKNSGTQETQYF; DNA: TGTGCCAGCAAAAATAGCGGTACTCAAGAGACCCAGTACTTC
J: TRBJ2-5; size: .; D: .; V: TRBV5-5; CDR3: CASSLEPSAWETQYF; DNA: TGTGCCAGCAGCTTGGAGCCTAGCGCCTGGGAGACCCAGTACTTC
J: TRBJ2-1; size: few; D: .; V: TRBV11-2; CDR3: CASSHSGFSSYNEQFF; DNA: TGTGCCAGCAGCCATAGCGGTTTCAGCTCCTACAATGAGCAGTTCTTC
J: TRBJ2-7; size: few; D: .; V: TRBV7-9; CDR3: CASSGSIPGHTYEQYF; DNA: TGTGCCAGCAGCGGGTCCATTCCGGGCCATACCTACGAGCAGTACTTC
J: TRBJ2-1; size: few; D: TRBD1; V: TRBV27; CDR3: CASSLQGSANEQFF; DNA: TGTGCCAGCAGTCTACAGGGGTCGGCCAATGAGCAGTTCTTC
J: TRBJ1-4; size: .; D: TRBD1; V: TRBV27; CDR3: CASTPTGIAINEKLFF; DNA: TGTGCCAGCACCCCGACAGGGATAGCAATTAATGAAAAACTGTTTTTT
J: TRBJ1-2; size: many; D: TRBD1; V: TRBV7-6; CDR3: CASSLAYPTGVGGYTF; DNA: TGTGCCAGCAGCTTAGCCTACCCGACAGGGGTGGGTGGCTACACCTTC
J: TRBJ2-1; size: .; D: TRBD1; V: TRBV9; CDR3: CASSVEWVGGTGLRNEQFF; DNA: TGTGCCAGCAGCGTAGAGTGGGTGGGAGGGACAGGGCTTAGGAATGAGCAGTTCTTC
J: TRBJ2-1; size: many; D: TRBD2; V: TRBV12-3/TRBV12-4; CDR3: CASSWPSASGGNEQFF; DNA: TGTGCCAGCAGTTGGCCCTCGGCTAGCGGGGGCAATGAGCAGTTCTTC
J: TRBJ2-1; size: .; D: TRBD1; V: TRBV6-1; CDR3: CAAGTGGPREQFF; DNA: TGTGCCGCTGGAACAGGGGGACCTCGGGAGCAGTTCTTC
J: TRBJ1-1; size: .; D: .; V: TRBV12-3/TRBV12-4; CDR3: CASKNRKMNTEAFF; DNA: TGTGCCAGCAAAAACAGAAAAATGAACACTGAAGCTTTCTTT